This TCR beta chain was retrieved from a study of shared clonotypes between healthy human individuals (TCRdb year 2020). About the full investigation: A few men and a couple of women, aged 18 to 49 years, made up the cohort. For each donor, three plates each were used for CD4 naive and CD4 memory, two plates were used for CD8 naive, and one plate was used for CD8 memory. The study deeply sequenced blood TCR repertoires of several healthy adults to estimate repertoire size and the extent of clonotype sharing between individuals. Libraries were prepared and TCR repertoires were sequenced by different laboratories using diverse techniques, in order to increase sequencing depth and limit assay-specific biases. Per donor, leukapheresis produced somewhere between about 0.9 and 9.5 billion PBMCs.

Overall study results and their limits: Larger estimated clonotype richness was generally found for naive subsets than for memory subsets. When a few donors were compared, the shared fraction of clonotypes was 5% to 6.5% for naive CD4, roughly 3.4% for naive CD8, more than 2% for memory CD4, and 0.4% for memory CD8. Rarefaction of sorted-subset datasets indicated incomplete sequencing despite the large sequencing depth. Because the study included only a small number of donors, the genetic and exposure-history diversity represented was limited. Based on pairwise subsampling, the degree of clonotype sharing among donors was expected to be affected by sequencing depth. Sampling was restricted to blood, and TCR repertoires in tissue are likely to differ from TCR repertoires in blood. Higher generation probabilities were observed for clonotypes shared by all four sorted-subset donors than for non-shared clonotypes.

Donors were healthy HIV-negative adults with no recently reported acute infections or vaccinations. Only Caucasian adults living in Nashville, Tennessee, USA were represented among the donors. Magnetic negative selection was used to enrich CD4+ T cells, after which naive cells were positively selected on CD45RA and the negative fraction became the memory subset. Blood was collected by leukapheresis, and PBMCs were isolated by Ficoll-Histopaque density gradient centrifugation and then cryopreserved in liquid nitrogen vapor phase. Analytical flow cytometry was used to check the purity and quantity of each magnetically sorted T cell population. Genomic DNA was isolated from each sorted fraction and quantified by UV absorbance on a Nanodrop 2000c. CDR1 SGHRS and CDR2 YFSETQ are derived from the germline V gene. Deletion took 3 bases off V and 8 bases off J, with a span of 15 bases between the germline ends. Spanning cysteine to phenylalanine, the CDR3 consists of 14 amino acids. CDR3 DNA is the only sequence kept; it has 42 bases, read in frame from the first base.

Points on this clone: What this receptor recognizes is not known. Per-base quality was not reported, and no clone a single base away is much larger than it.

Using the deep immunoSEQ assay, multiplex PCR amplified TCR CDR3 regions from genomic DNA. Genomic DNA extracted from each cell subset was distributed evenly over all wells of several immunoSEQ 96-well plates, and each plate served as one replicate. Each replicate PCR for sorted subsets received around 210 ng genomic DNA, equal to roughly 33,000 T cell genomes. Purified libraries were measured with a Qubit 3.0 fluorometer, size-checked on a Bioanalyzer 2100, and measured again with the KAPA Library Quantification kit. Every immunoSEQ 96-well plate was sequenced on a separate single-read 150-cycle Illumina NextSeq 550 flow cell. Regarding the original processing steps: Because the immunoSEQ output included only junctional sequences and no quality scores, the filtering could not be the same as the filtering used for full-length reads. To assign V/J genes and CDR3, sequences were annotated against IMGT germline references using PyIR, a Python wrapper for IgBLAST v1.9. Any read was removed if the V/J assignment was weak (E-value above 1e-6), the CDR3 was missing, or the read contained stop codons, out-of-frame junctions, or ambiguous translated residues. A V3J clonotype was defined by an identical inferred V gene, J gene, and CDR3 amino acid sequence. To compute the percentage overlap between repertoires, the number of shared unique clonotypes was divided by the size of the smaller repertoire. Richness of each repertoire was evaluated using RTK rarefaction, the Chao1 estimator, and Recon v2.1 estimates of unobserved clonotypes. For all TCRbeta clonotypes obtained by the gDNA method from a few donors, generation probabilities were computed with OLGA. This is the immuneACCESS table as TCRdb keeps it, with only in-frame sequences that have V and J called. A part of the clones is gone; compared with another copy, unresolved V genes explain less than half, and the rest is unexplained. The DNA was the basis for D and trimming; V, J and clone size are from that table. In this sample the table shows 2 million to 2.5 million clones, 90% to 96% of which occur a single time. Together, the top ten hold around 0.13% of the sample.

What was sequenced was naive CD4+ T cells sorted from blood. Read against the paper, the sample's cell subset or site label means: CD45RA+ positively selected. This chain is built from TRBV5-1 and TRBJ2-4; the best D guess is TRBD1, with 5 bases matching. The sequence came from a man between 18 and 29 years old in good health. The DNA sequence is given as TGCGCCAGCAGCTCCCCGACAGAAGGCGACATTCAGTACTTC. This sequence encodes CASSSPTEGDIQYF. With the rest looked up from the reference TRBV5-1 and TRBJ2-4 genes rather than sequenced, the full variable domain is KAGVTQTPRYLIKTRGQQVTLSCSPISGHRSVSWYQQTPGQGLQFLFEYFSETQRNKGNFPGRFSGRQFSNSRSEMNVSTLELGDSALYLCASSSPTEGDIQYFGAGTRLSVL.